The clone carrying this T cell receptor beta chain was seen a handful of times. What it binds is unknown. Trimming left V 2 bases short and J 2 bases short, with 2 bases between. The CDR3 sequence is 11 residues long. Germline CDR1 and CDR2: GTSNPN and SVGIG (reference sequence). The sample belongs to a study of T cell repertoires in ileal Crohn's disease. Study context: About half of patients got postoperative therapy: under 12 thiopurines, around 18 anti-TNF. Study-wide findings and caveats: Endoscopic recurrence occurred in every patient whose clonality exceeded 26.8%. Compared with non-smokers, active smokers at surgery showed more clonal expansions. Mucosal expansions were suggested to be mainly CD8 T cells.

Produced via immunoSEQ multiplex PCR; TCRdb's table is partial and in-frame only. The sample has more than 15,000 clones; over 45% are singletons. The TCR sequence derives from an adult with Crohn's disease. Sequenced input: ileal tissue. The rearrangement links TRBV30 to TRBJ2-3; D call uncertain. Here the CDR3 reads CAWSYTDTQYF. DNA of the CDR3: TGTGCCTGGAGTTACACAGATACGCAGTATTTT.